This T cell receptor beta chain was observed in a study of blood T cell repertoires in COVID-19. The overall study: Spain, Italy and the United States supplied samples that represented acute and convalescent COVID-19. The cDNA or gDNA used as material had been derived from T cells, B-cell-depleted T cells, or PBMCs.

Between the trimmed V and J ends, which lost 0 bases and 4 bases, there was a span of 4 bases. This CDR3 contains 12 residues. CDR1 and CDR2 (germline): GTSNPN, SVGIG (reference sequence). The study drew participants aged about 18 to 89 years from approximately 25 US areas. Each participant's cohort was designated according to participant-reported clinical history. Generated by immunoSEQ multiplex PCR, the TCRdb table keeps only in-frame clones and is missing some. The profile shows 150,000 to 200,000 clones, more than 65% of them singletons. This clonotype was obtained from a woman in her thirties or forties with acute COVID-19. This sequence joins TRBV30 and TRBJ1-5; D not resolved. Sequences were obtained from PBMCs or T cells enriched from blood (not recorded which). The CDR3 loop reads CAWSVLNQPQHF. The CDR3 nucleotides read TGTGCCTGGAGTGTACTAAATCAGCCCCAGCATTTT.